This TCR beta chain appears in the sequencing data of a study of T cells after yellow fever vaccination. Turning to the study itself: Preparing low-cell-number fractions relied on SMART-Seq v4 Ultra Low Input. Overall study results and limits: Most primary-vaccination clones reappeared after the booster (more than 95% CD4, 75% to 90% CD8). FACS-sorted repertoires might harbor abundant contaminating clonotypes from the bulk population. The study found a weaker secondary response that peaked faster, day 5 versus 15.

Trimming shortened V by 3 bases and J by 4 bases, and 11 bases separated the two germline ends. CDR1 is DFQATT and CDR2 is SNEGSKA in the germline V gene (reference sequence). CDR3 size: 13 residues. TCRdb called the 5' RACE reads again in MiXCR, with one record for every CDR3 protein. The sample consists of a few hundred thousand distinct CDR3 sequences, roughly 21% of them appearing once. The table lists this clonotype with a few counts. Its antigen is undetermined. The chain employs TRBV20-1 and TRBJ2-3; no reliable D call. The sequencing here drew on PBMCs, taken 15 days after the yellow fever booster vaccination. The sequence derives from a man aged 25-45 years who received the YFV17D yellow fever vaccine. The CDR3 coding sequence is TGCAGTGCTAGGGCTCTGTCCCCAGATACGCAGTATTTT. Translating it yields CSARALSPDTQYF.